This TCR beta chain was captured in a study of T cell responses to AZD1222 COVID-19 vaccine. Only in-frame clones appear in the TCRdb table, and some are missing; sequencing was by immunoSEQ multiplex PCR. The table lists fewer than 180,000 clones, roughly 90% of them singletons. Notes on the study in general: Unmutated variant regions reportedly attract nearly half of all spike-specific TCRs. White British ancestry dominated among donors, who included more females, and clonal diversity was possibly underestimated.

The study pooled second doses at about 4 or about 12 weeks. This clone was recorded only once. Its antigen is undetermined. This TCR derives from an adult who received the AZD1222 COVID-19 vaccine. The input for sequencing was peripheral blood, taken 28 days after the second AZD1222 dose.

The CDR3 coding sequence is TGTGCCAGCAGCAGACTTGGGCGCACCTCCTACGAGCAGTACTTC. It translates to CASSRLGRTSYEQYF. This chain joins TRBV7-2 and TRBJ2-7, with D unresolved. The V end lost 5 bases, the J end lost 0 bases, and 14 bases lay between the germline ends. Germline values: CDR1 SGHTA, CDR2 FQGNSA. CDR3 size: 15 residues.